What follows is one T cell receptor beta chain and its context. What it binds is not known. Germline V gene lookup returns CDR1 GTSNPN and CDR2 SVGIG (reference sequence). V dropped 1 base and J dropped 1 base, with 8 bases sitting between them. CDR3 length: 13 amino acids. The sample originates from a study of cytotoxic CD8 clonotypes in ibrutinib-treated CLL. With sequencing, the targeted depth ranged from 1 in 200,000 to 1 in 1 million T cells. Libraries were prepared by immunoSEQ multiplex PCR; TCRdb keeps only in-frame clonotypes and omits some of them. The sample gives tens of thousands of clones, roughly two thirds of which show up once; approximately 13% is in the top ten. Whole-study findings and limits: Ibrutinib response saw clonality rise, and progression saw it return toward baseline.

This sequence originates from a human donor with chronic lymphocytic leukemia. J is TRBJ2-7 and V is TRBV30; tentatively, D is TRBD2 (5 bases). The input for sequencing was PBMCs, taken after 12 months of ibrutinib treatment. The CDR3 DNA sequence: TGTGCCTGGAGTGCCGGGGTTTCCTACGAGCAGTACTTC. This gives the protein CAWSAGVSYEQYF.